This TCR beta chain was profiled in a study of blood T cell repertoires in COVID-19. Germline CDR1 SGHVS, CDR2 FNYEAQ. The ends lost 5 bases at V and 4 bases at J; junction bases unmatched: 3. The CDR3 is 13 amino acids. Data came from immunoSEQ multiplex PCR; TCRdb stores just in-frame clones and leaves some out. The sample carries about 200,000 clones, around 83% recorded once. The J gene is TRBJ1-1, the V gene TRBV7-6; 8 bases match TRBD1. Sequences were obtained from peripheral blood. This receptor was taken from a human donor in a cohort sampled during active COVID-19. CDR3 nucleotides: TGTGCCAGCAGCCAGGACAGGGCCACTGAAGCTTTCTTT. It yields the protein CASSQDRATEAFF.